This T cell receptor beta chain is drawn from a study of blood T cell repertoires in COVID-19 (dated by TCRdb to the early 2020s). Background on the whole study: The collaborator samples originated in the United States, Italy and Spain and spanned the acute and convalescent phases of COVID-19. The prospective study material was composed of cDNA or gDNA derived from T cells, B-cell-depleted T cells, or PBMCs. Deeply sampled blood TCRbeta repertoires from subjects exposed to, actively infected with, or recovered from COVID-19 were included in the dataset. The repertoires were released in a freely available public database intended as a resource for research on the immune response to SARS-CoV-2. Samples came from the ongoing ImmuneRACE study (first 160 participants) plus 1,254 subjects from 6 global collaborators. The sample metadata nearly always contained a de-identified subject ID, COVID-19 status, age in years and sex. HLA class I and class II types, where available, came from metadata supplied by the sample provider rather than from assay-based typing.

This clone was observed a handful of times. Its cognate antigen has yet to be identified. The sample holds no much larger clone one base away, and base qualities are not on file. Each collaborating institution followed its own protocols to collect whole blood in K2EDTA tubes. Collaborator samples were shipped for TCRbeta analysis as frozen whole blood, isolated PBMCs, or DNA extracted from either sample type. The CDR3, from cysteine to phenylalanine, totals 16 residues. Only the CDR3 DNA is retained, 48 bases long and in frame from the first base. Reading the germline V gene gives CDR1 SGHVS and CDR2 FNYEAQ. Trimming leaves V shorter by 0 bases and J shorter by 1 base, with the junction holding 5 bases beyond the gene matches. Paper-wide results and their limitations: The amount of clinical and demographic metadata varied by source and participant and was provided uncurated.

TCRbeta CDR3 regions were amplified from genomic DNA using the immunoSEQ Assay, a bias-controlled multiplex PCR. The paper's processing steps were these. The number of nucleated cells in each sample was estimated by amplification of reference gene primers within the assay. Sequence reads were collapsed and filtered to measure the absolute abundance of every unique TCRbeta CDR3 rearrangement. Productive Simpson clonality was computed per sample as the square root of Simpson's diversity index over productive rearrangements. Held by TCRdb, this immuneACCESS table contains in-frame sequences only and omits some clones. Under half of the omission traces to an unresolved V gene where checked; the cause of the rest is unknown. For V, J and clone size, that table is used; D and trimming come from the DNA. Recorded for this sample are nearly 100,000 clones; 65% to 90% of them occurred a single time. Of the sample, over 1.5% is held by the ten largest clones.

This chain is built from TRBV7-6 and TRBJ2-7; 8 bases in between match TRBD2. This clonotype was sampled from a man at least 80 years old with acute or convalescent COVID-19. The source material was peripheral blood. Read as DNA, the sequence is TGTGCCAGCAGCTTAGCCGCGACTAGCGCATCCTACGAGCAGTACTTC. The translation is CASSLAATSASYEQYF.